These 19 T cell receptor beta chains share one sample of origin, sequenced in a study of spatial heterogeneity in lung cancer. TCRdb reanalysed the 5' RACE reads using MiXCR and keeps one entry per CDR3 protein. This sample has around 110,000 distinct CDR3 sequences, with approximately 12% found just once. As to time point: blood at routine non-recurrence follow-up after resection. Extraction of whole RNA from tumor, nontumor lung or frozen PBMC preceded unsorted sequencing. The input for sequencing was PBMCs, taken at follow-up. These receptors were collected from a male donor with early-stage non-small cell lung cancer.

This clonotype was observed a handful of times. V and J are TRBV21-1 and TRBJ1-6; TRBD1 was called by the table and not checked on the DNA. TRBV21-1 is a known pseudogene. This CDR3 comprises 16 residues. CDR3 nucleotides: TGTGCCAGCAGCAAAGTTCGTAGGGTGGCGTATTCACCCCTCCACTTT. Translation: CASSKVRRVAYSPLHF.

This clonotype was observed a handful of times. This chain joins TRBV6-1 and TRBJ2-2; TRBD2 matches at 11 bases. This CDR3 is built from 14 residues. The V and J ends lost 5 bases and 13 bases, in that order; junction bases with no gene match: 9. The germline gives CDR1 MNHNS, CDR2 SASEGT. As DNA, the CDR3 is TGTGCCAGCAGTACCTCGAGGCTAGCGGGAGGGCTGTTTTTT. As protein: CASSTSRLAGGLFF.

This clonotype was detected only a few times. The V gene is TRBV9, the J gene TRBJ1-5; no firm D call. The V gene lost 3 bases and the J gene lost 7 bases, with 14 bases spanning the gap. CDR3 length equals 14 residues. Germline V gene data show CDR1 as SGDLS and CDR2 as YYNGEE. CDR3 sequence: CASSDGVLGQPQHF. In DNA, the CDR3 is TGTGCCAGCAGCGACGGGGTCCTAGGGCAGCCCCAGCATTTT.

DNA for the CDR3: TGCGCCAGCAGCCACGACCGACAGGGTTATCGGCCCCAGCATTTT. Protein: CASSHDRQGYRPQHF. This chain uses TRBV4-1 with TRBJ1-5, with 7 positions matching TRBD1. This CDR3 spans 15 amino acids. In germline, CDR1 is MGHRA, CDR2 YSYEKL. Trimming removed 3 bases from V and 9 bases from J; junction bases left unmatched: 11.

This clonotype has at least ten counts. Here the CDR3 reads CSARVWPGQIYEQYF. The CDR3 nucleotides read TGCAGTGCTAGAGTTTGGCCCGGACAGATCTACGAGCAGTACTTC. This chain connects TRBV20-1 to TRBJ2-7; a possible D gene is TRBD1 (6 bases). Trimming removed 1 base at V and 3 bases at J, with 16 bases between. This CDR3 has 15 residues. Germline values: CDR1 DFQATT, CDR2 SNEGSKA (reference sequence).

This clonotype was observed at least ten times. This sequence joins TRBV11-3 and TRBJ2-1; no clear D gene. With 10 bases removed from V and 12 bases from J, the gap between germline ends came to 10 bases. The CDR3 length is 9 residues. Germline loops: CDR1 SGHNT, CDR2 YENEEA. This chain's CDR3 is CANQIRQFF. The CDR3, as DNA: TGTGCCAACCAAATAAGGCAGTTCTTC.

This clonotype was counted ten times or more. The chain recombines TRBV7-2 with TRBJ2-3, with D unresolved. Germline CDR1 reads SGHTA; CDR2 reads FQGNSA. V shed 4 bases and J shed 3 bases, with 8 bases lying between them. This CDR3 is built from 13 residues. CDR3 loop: CASSYFSTDTQYF. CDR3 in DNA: TGTGCCAGCAGCTACTTCAGTACAGATACGCAGTATTTT.

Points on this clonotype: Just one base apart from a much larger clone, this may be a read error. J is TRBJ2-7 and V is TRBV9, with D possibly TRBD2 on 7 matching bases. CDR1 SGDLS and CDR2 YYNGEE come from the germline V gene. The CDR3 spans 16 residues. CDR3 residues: CGSSRLARGAHYEQYF. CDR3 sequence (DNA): TGTGGCAGCAGCCGACTAGCACGGGGGGCCCACTACGAGCAGTACTTC.

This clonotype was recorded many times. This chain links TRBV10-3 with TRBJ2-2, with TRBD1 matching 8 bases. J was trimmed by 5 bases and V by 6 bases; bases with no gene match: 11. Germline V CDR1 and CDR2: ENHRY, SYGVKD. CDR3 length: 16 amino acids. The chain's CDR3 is CAIRPSPTGGTGELFF. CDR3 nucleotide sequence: TGTGCCATCAGGCCGTCGCCCACAGGGGGGACCGGGGAGCTGTTTTTT.

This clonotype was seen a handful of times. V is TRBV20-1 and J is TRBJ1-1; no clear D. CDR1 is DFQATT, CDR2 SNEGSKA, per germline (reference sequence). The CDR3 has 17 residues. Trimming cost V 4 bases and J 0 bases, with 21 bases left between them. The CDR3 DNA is TGCAGTGCTACCCCCGCCGGCGCCTTCGTGGTGAACACTGAAGCTTTCTTT. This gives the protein CSATPAGAFVVNTEAFF.

The DNA of the CDR3 is TGCAGCTTTGGGAGGGGGAACACTGAAGCTTTCTTT. Translated: CSFGRGNTEAFF. The chain joins TRBV29-1 to TRBJ1-1; weak D call: TRBD1 (5 bases). Trimming stripped 8 bases from V and 1 base from J, with 11 bases between. The CDR3 contains 12 residues. The germline V gene has CDR1 SQVTM and CDR2 ANQGSEA.

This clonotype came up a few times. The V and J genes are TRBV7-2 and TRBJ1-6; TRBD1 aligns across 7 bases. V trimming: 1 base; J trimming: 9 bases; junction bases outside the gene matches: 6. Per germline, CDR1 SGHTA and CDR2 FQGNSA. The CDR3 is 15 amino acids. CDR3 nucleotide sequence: TGTGCCAGCAGCTTAGGGGCAGGGGGTGTTTCACCCCTCCACTTT. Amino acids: CASSLGAGGVSPLHF.

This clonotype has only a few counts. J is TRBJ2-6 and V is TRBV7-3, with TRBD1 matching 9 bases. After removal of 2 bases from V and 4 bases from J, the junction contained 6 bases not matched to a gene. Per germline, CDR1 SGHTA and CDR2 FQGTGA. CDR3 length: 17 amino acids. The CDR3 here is CASSLGQGMGGANVLTF. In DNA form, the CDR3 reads TGTGCCAGCAGCTTAGGACAGGGGATGGGCGGGGCCAACGTCCTGACTTTC.

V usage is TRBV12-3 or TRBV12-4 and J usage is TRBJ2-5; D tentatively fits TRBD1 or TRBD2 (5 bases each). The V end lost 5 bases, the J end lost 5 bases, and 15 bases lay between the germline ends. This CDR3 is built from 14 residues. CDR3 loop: CASSLSGGRETQYF. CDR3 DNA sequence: TGTGCCAGCAGTCTTAGTGGGGGACGGGAGACCCAGTACTTC.

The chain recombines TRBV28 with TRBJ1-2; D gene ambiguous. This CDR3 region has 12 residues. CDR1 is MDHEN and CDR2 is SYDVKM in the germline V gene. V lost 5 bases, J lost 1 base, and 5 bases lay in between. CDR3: CASSRLNYGYTF. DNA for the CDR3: TGTGCCAGCAGTCGGCTTAACTATGGCTACACCTTC.

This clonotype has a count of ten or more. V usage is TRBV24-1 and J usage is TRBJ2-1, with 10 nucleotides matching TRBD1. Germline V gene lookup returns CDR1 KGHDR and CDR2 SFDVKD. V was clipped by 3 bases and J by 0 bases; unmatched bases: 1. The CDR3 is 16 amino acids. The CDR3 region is CATSDRTGGSYNEQFF. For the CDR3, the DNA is TGTGCCACCAGTGATAGGACAGGGGGCTCCTACAATGAGCAGTTCTTC.

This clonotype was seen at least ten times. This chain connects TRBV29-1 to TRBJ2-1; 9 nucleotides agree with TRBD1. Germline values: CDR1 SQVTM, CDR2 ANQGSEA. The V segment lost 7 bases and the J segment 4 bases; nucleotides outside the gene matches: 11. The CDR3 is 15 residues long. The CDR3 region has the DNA TGCAGCGCCCTGAACCACAGGGGGCCTTACAATGAGCAGTTCTTC. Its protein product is CSALNHRGPYNEQFF.

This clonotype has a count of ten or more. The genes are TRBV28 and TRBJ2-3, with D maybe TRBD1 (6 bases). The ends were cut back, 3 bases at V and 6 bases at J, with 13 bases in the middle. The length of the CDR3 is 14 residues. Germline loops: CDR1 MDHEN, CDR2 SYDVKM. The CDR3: CASSFPRGRDTQYF. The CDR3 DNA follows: TGTGCCAGCAGTTTTCCCAGGGGTAGGGATACGCAGTATTTT.

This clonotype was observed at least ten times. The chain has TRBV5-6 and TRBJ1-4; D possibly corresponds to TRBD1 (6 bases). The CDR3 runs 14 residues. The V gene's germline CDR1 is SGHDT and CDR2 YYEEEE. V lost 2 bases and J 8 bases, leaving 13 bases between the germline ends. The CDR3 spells CASSFRGPGEKLFF. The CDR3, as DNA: TGTGCCAGCAGCTTCAGGGGTCCTGGCGAAAAACTGTTTTTT.